Here is one T cell receptor (beta chain) with its context. Its antigen is as yet unknown. This CDR3 has 14 residues. The data were produced by immunoSEQ multiplex PCR, yet TCRdb's version contains in-frame clones alone and is incomplete. The profile shows tens of thousands of clones, around 84% of them singletons. This sample was included in a study of OX40 agonist ivuxolimab in advanced cancers. For the study at large: Dose-escalation patients were diagnosed with hepatocellular carcinoma, melanoma, renal cell cancer or head and neck cancer.

Sampling of blood occurred at baseline, cycle 4 day 1, and cycle 7 day 1. General study points: The antigen specificity of the peripheral T cells (those that were expanded) was not determined. Dose levels from 0.1 to 3.0 mg/kg saw CD4+ and CD8+ blood T cells expand clonally by week 6.

The sequence came from an adult with an advanced solid tumor such as melanoma, head and neck, liver or kidney cancer. Here the sequenced sample was CD4+ or CD8+ T cells sorted from blood, taken in a trial of the OX40 agonist ivuxolimab. The chain is built from TRBV21-1 and TRBJ1-5; TRBD1 was called by the table and not checked on the DNA. TRBV21-1 is a known pseudogene. CDR3 nucleotides: TGTGCCAGCCGACAGATATATAGCAATCAGCCCCAGCATTTT. Translating it yields CASRQIYSNQPQHF.